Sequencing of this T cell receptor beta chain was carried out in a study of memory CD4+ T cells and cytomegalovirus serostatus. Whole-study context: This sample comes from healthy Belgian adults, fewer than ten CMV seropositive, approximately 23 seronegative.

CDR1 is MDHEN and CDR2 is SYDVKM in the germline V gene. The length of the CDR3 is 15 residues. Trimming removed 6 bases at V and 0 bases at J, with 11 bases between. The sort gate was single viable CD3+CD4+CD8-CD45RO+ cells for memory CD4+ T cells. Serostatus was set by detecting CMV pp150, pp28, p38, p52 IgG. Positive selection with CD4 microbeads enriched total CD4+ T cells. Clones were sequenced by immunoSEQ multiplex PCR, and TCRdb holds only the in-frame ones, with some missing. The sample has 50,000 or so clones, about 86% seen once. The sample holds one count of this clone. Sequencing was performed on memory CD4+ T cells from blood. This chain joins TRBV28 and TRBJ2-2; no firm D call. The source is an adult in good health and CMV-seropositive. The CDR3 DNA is TGTGCCAGCAGAGACCGACGAGCGAACACCGGGGAGCTGTTTTTT. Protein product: CASRDRRANTGELFF.